A selection of T cell receptor beta chains follows, all from one sample in a study of cytomegalovirus exposure and HLA in healthy donors. TCRdb's copy holds only in-frame clones and misses some; the assay was immunoSEQ multiplex PCR. Here the sample spans over 150,000 clones, over 75% being singletons. Sequenced: PBMCs. These TCRs come from a woman under 30 in good health and CMV-seronegative. CDR3s include the opening cysteine and the closing phenylalanine or tryptophan. A D gene is named only where the DNA matches it firmly. The listing skips clone size in some rows; elsewhere it reads once, few, many or a size class.

CASSQTGIDGYTF	TGTGCCAGCAGTCAAACAGGGATTGATGGCTACACCTTC	TRBV6-5	TRBJ1-2	13	once	-
CASSLTGLPPYEQYF	TGTGCCAGCAGTCTTACGGGACTCCCACCCTACGAGCAGTACTTC	TRBV6-6	TRBJ2-7	15	few	-
CASSPGTGVQETQYF	TGCGCCAGCAGTCCCGGGACAGGGGTCCAAGAGACCCAGTACTTC	TRBV5-1	TRBJ2-5	15	once	TRBD1
CVSSLGQGARSGELFF	TGTGTCAGCAGCCTAGGGCAGGGGGCGCGTTCCGGGGAGCTGTTTTTT	TRBV2	TRBJ2-2	16	-	TRBD1
CASSGQGATNEKLFF	TGTGCCAGCAGTGGACAGGGGGCAACTAATGAAAAACTGTTTTTT	TRBV2	TRBJ1-4	15	-	TRBD1
CASSPGTDNQPQHF	TGTGCCAGCTCCCCCGGGACAGACAATCAGCCCCAGCATTTT	TRBV18	TRBJ1-5	14	-	TRBD1
CASSLAGAGAHNEQFF	TGCGCCAGCAGCTTGGCCGGGGCAGGGGCCCACAATGAGCAGTTCTTC	TRBV5-1	TRBJ2-1	16	-	-
CASSFGTGVSPLHF	TGTGCCAGCAGCTTCGGGACAGGGGTTTCACCCCTCCACTTT	TRBV7-9	TRBJ1-6	14	-	TRBD1
CASSIDLRGLDYGYTF	TGTGCCAGTAGTATAGATCTGAGGGGGCTTGACTATGGCTACACCTTC	TRBV19	TRBJ1-2	16	-	TRBD1
CASSFGGGDTQYF	TGTGCCAGCAGTTTTGGGGGCGGGGATACGCAGTATTTT	TRBV28	TRBJ2-3	13	-	-
CASSLGLAGGPYNEQFF	TGCGCCAGCAGCTTAGGACTAGCGGGAGGGCCCTACAATGAGCAGTTCTTC	TRBV5-1	TRBJ2-1	17	-	TRBD2
CASSLVTVNTEAFF	TGCGCCAGCAGCTTGGTAACGGTGAACACTGAAGCTTTCTTT	TRBV5-1	TRBJ1-1	14	-	-
CASTGSGRTEAFF	TGTGCCAGCACCGGTTCGGGGAGGACTGAAGCTTTCTTT	TRBV11-2	TRBJ1-1	13	-	-
CSSSHEHYEQYF	TGTTCCAGCAGCCACGAGCACTACGAGCAGTACTTC	TRBV7-9	TRBJ2-7	12	-	-
CASRVDRGHGYGYTF	TGCGCCAGCAGGGTAGACAGGGGGCATGGCTATGGCTACACCTTC	TRBV5-1	TRBJ1-2	15	-	TRBD1
CASSDRQGANEKLFF	TGTGCCAGCAGCGATCGACAGGGGGCTAATGAAAAACTGTTTTTT	TRBV2	TRBJ1-4	15	-	TRBD1
CSVEDWDRGPDTQYF	TGCAGCGTTGAAGATTGGGACAGGGGTCCCGATACGCAGTATTTT	TRBV29-1	TRBJ2-3	15	-	TRBD1
CASSTRAGRPTDTQYF	TGTGCCAGTAGTACGAGAGCGGGGCGGCCCACAGATACGCAGTATTTT	TRBV19	TRBJ2-3	16	-	TRBD2
CASSPRGWHGYTF	TGTGCCAGCAGCCCTAGGGGGTGGCATGGCTACACCTTC	TRBV27	TRBJ1-2	13	few	-
CASSSRSEQNGYTF	TGCGCCAGCAGCTCGAGGAGTGAGCAGAATGGCTACACCTTC	TRBV5-1	TRBJ1-2	14	-	-
CASSKGLAGGWDTGELFF	TGTGCCAGTAGTAAAGGACTAGCGGGGGGTTGGGACACCGGGGAGCTGTTTTTT	TRBV19	TRBJ2-2	18	-	TRBD2
CASSPDKNQPQHF	TGTGCCAGCTCACCAGACAAAAATCAGCCCCAGCATTTT	TRBV18	TRBJ1-5	13	-	-
CASCLATETQYF	TGTGCCAGCTGCTTGGCCACAGAGACCCAGTACTTC	TRBV7-9	TRBJ2-5	12	-	-
CASSPWTGTDTQYF	TGTGCCAGCAGTCCCTGGACTGGCACAGATACGCAGTATTTT	TRBV27	TRBJ2-3	14	-	-
CASSSTEDSDEQYF	TGTGCCAGCAGCTCAACGGAGGATTCGGACGAGCAGTACTTC	TRBV6-5	TRBJ2-7	14	-	-
CASSEGRGGRFEAFF	TGTGCCAGCAGTGAAGGGAGAGGGGGCCGGTTTGAAGCTTTCTTT	TRBV6-1	TRBJ1-1	15	-	TRBD1
CASSLTSGGQTQYF	TGTGCCAGCAGCTTAACAAGCGGGGGGCAGACCCAGTACTTC	TRBV7-3	TRBJ2-5	14	once	TRBD2
CASGPLDEQYF	TGTGCCAGCGGGCCCCTGGACGAGCAGTACTTC	TRBV18	TRBJ2-7	11	-	-
CASSLAKPTATGPSSGNTIYF	TGTGCCAGCAGCTTAGCCAAACCCACAGCGACAGGCCCAAGCTCTGGAAACACCATATATTTT	TRBV7-2	TRBJ1-3	21	-	-
CASSEDFRGTAEQYF	TGCGCCAGCAGTGAGGATTTCAGGGGGACGGCCGAGCAGTACTTC	TRBV10-1	TRBJ2-7	15	-	TRBD1
CASSETGGSPWETQYF	TGTGCCAGCAGTGAAACAGGGGGCTCTCCCTGGGAGACCCAGTACTTC	TRBV6-1	TRBJ2-5	16	once	TRBD1
CASSQDRGSYEQYF	TGCGCCAGCAGCCAAGACCGGGGCTCCTACGAGCAGTACTTC	TRBV4-1	TRBJ2-7	14	-	-